This T cell receptor beta chain emerged from a study of molecular identifiers for immune sequencing clone quantification. MiXCR, run by TCRdb on the PCR reads, gives a single entry per CDR3 protein. The sample consists of 35,000 or so distinct CDR3 sequences, 18% of them appearing once. General study findings and limits: Sizes of clones that are highly expanded could be underestimated (if identical TCR molecules share a barcode).

Worth noting for this clonotype: Its antigen remains unknown.

This CDR3 region has 16 residues. Germline V gives CDR1 SEHNR, CDR2 FQNEAQ (reference sequence). Trimming shortened V by 5 bases and J by 7 bases, and 23 bases separated the two germline ends. The sequence was collected from a human donor in good health. Some libraries in this study had Jurkat cell RNA spiked in. The chain carries TRBV7-9 and TRBJ1-2; unclear D gene. Source material: naive CD8+ T cells from blood, with Jurkat cell RNA spiked in. Subset here: FACS-sorted CD8+CD4-CCR7+CD45RA+ naive T cells. The CDR3 nucleotides read TGTGCCAGCAGCCATAATCCGGGGTCAGGATTAGGTGGCTACACCTTC. Translation: CASSHNPGSGLGGYTF.